A single TCR beta chain is shown here with its context. Its antigen is not known. The data originate from a study of Graves' ophthalmopathy and Graves' hyperthyroidism. Study-level points and caveats: Using 13 signatures, a model distinguished ophthalmopathy from stable hyperthyroidism, reaching roughly 90% sensitivity and 81.08% specificity. Most expanded clonotypes from thyroid (those above 0.001 frequency) were also found in blood.

Ophthalmopathic donors had moderate-to-severe activity, CAS ≥3 and NOSPECS ≥4, with disease that had lasted under 3 months. Certain patients, namely those with other autoimmune diseases, uncontrolled infections, pregnancy or lactation, were excluded. Germline V gene sequence: CDR1 SGHRS, CDR2 YFSETQ. V shed 2 bases and J shed 6 bases, with 15 bases lying between them. The CDR3 is made up of 16 amino acids. RNA transcripts yielded amplified TCR beta CDR3 regions. First-round RT-PCR employed HTBI primers, with a second-round multiplex PCR after it. Using its own MiXCR run on the multiplex PCR reads, TCRdb lists one record per CDR3 protein. The repertoire consists of hundreds of thousands of distinct CDR3 sequences, with roughly two fifths occurring once and the leading ten covering under 3.5%.

This clonotype was obtained from an adult man with Graves' ophthalmopathy. Sequenced material: peripheral blood. This chain uses TRBV5-1 with TRBJ1-6; D is possibly TRBD1 (5 bases). The CDR3, as DNA: TGCGCCAGCAGCTTATTCGGTGACAGAACTAATTCACCCCTCCACTTT. Translation: CASSLFGDRTNSPLHF.